A single sample is the source of the 8 T cell receptor beta chains below, sequenced in a study of blood T cell repertoires in COVID-19. Profiled with immunoSEQ multiplex PCR; TCRdb holds only in-frame clones, not every one. The sample lists about 94,000 clones; around 84% were seen once. Source material: peripheral blood. The receptors were sampled from a woman aged 60-75 years in a cohort sampled during active or convalescent COVID-19.

The rearrangement joins TRBV19 to TRBJ2-1; D unclear. This CDR3 has 12 amino acids. Germline V gene data show CDR1 as LNHDA and CDR2 as SQIVND (reference sequence). V dropped 4 bases and J dropped 10 bases, with 11 bases sitting between them. The chain's CDR3 is CASSSRVSEQFF. CDR3 nucleotides: TGTGCCAGTAGTAGTCGAGTGAGCGAGCAGTTCTTC.

The V and J genes are TRBV6-6 and TRBJ1-2, with 9 bases that match TRBD1. V dropped 4 bases and J dropped 7; count of bases not matched to a gene: 7. CDR1 is MNHNY and CDR2 is SVGAGI in the germline V gene (reference sequence). The length of the CDR3 is 14 residues. The CDR3 here is CASSSKGTGIGYTF. The CDR3 coding sequence is TGTGCCAGCAGTTCTAAGGGGACAGGGATTGGCTACACCTTC.

This clone was observed a single time. The gene calls are TRBV7-8 and TRBJ1-6; D may be TRBD1 (5 bases). The CDR3 is 15 amino acids. Germline CDR1 reads SGHVS; CDR2 reads FQNEAQ. V dropped 4 bases and J dropped 4 bases, with 11 bases sitting between them. CDR3 region: CASSSDQGYNSPLHF. The CDR3 DNA sequence: TGTGCCAGCAGCTCAGACCAGGGTTATAATTCACCCCTCCACTTT.

The J gene is TRBJ1-1, the V gene TRBV4-2; D ambiguous. The CDR3 has 15 amino acids. The germline V gene encodes CDR1 LGHNA and CDR2 YNFKEQ. V was shortened by 4 bases and J by 1 base, with 13 bases between the two germline ends. The CDR3 coding sequence is TGTGCCAGCAGCCTCTTTTACTCCTCGAACACTGAAGCTTTCTTT. This gives the protein CASSLFYSSNTEAFF.

This rearrangement joins TRBV6-6 to TRBJ1-4; 10 nucleotides match TRBD1. Germline V gene sequence: CDR1 MNHNY, CDR2 SVGAGI (reference sequence). The CDR3 contains 15 residues. Losses at the gene ends were 2 bases for V and 8 bases for J; bases not matched to a gene: 5. The CDR3 sequence: CASSYDRTGGEKLFF. CDR3 DNA sequence: TGTGCCAGCAGTTACGACAGGACAGGGGGGGAAAAACTGTTTTTT.

This clone was observed a few times. This CDR3 reads CASSPQWDTQYF. Written as DNA, the CDR3 is TGTGCCAGCAGCCCCCAGTGGGATACGCAGTATTTT. V is TRBV3-1 (or the pseudogene TRBV3-2) and J is TRBJ2-3; D gene ambiguous. The length of the CDR3 is 12 residues. CDR1 is LGHDT, CDR2 YNNKEL, per germline (reference sequence). The germline V and J ends were trimmed by 4 bases and 6 bases, with 8 bases remaining between them.

The genes are TRBV24-1 and TRBJ2-1; D not resolved. Germline CDR1 KGHDR, CDR2 SFDVKD. The CDR3 length is 12 residues. The V gene lost 4 bases and the J gene lost 4 bases, with 4 bases spanning the gap. CDR3 DNA: TGTGCCACCAGTGACTTTTACAATGAGCAGTTCTTC. This translates into CATSDFYNEQFF.

The chain combines TRBV14 with TRBJ1-5, with D possibly being TRBD1 (5 bases). V lost 0 bases to trimming and J lost 2 bases, with 26 bases between them. The CDR3 length is 21 residues. Germline assignment: CDR1 SGHDN and CDR2 FVKESK. DNA of the CDR3: TGTGCCAGCAGCCAAGATCGGGAGAGCAGGGTCTGGGCTCATCGCAATCAGCCCCAGCATTTT. Translating it yields CASSQDRESRVWAHRNQPQHF.